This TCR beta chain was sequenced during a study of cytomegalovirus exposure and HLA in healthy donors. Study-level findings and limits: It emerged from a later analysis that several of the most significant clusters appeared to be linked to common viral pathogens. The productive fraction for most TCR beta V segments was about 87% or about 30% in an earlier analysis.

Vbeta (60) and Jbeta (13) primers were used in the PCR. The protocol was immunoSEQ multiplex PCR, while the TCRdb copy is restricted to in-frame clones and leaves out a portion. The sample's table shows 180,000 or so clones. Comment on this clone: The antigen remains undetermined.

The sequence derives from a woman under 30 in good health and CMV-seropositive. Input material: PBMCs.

This CDR3 is CASSLTGEADTQYF. The CDR3 DNA sequence: TGTGCCAGCAGCCTGACAGGGGAGGCAGATACGCAGTATTTT. The rearrangement joins TRBV5-6 to TRBJ2-3, with 8 bases that match TRBD1. The CDR3 is 14 residues long. V lost 4 bases, J lost 4 bases, and 5 bases stayed unmatched. Germline CDR1 SGHDT, CDR2 YYEEEE.